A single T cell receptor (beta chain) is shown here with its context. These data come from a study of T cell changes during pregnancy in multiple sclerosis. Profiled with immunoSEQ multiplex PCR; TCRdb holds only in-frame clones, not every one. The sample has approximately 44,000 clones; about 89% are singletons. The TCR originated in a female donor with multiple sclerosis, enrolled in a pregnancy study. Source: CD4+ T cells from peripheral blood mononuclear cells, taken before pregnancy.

The CDR3 protein is CASSRTGTSGAYTQYF. CDR3 DNA sequence: TGTGCCAGCAGCCGAACCGGGACTAGCGGGGCGTATACGCAGTATTTT. This chain links TRBV4-2 with TRBJ2-3; 13 nucleotides match TRBD2. The CDR3 is 16 amino acids. V lost 4 bases and J lost 7; bases outside the gene matches: 8. From germline, CDR1 is LGHNA and CDR2 YNFKEQ.